The rows below give T cell receptor beta chains drawn from one sample of a study of beta chain features in type 1 diabetes. Repertoires were generated with immunoSEQ multiplex PCR, while TCRdb's copy carries only in-frame clones and drops some. The table shows 310,000 or so clones, with 15% occurring only once. The specimen sequenced was naive CD4+ T cells from blood. The origin of the receptors is a man in his late teens or twenties with type 1 diabetes. CDR3s include the opening cysteine and the closing phenylalanine or tryptophan. The D gene is left open where the match is weak. Only part of the rows carry a size: once, few, many, or a class if the clone is expanded.

V	D	J	size	DNA	CDR3
TRBV28	.	TRBJ1-1	.	TGTGCCAGCAGTTCTCCGACACCTAAGACAGGCATGAACACTGAAGCTTTCTTT	CASSSPTPKTGMNTEAFF
TRBV30	.	TRBJ2-7	.	TGTGCCTGGAGTGTGGAGGTCCTCGGGCAGTACTTC	CAWSVEVLGQYF
TRBV7-2	.	TRBJ2-7	.	TGTGCCAGCAGCCCTTGGGAGGGGGGCCCCTACGAGCAGTACTTC	CASSPWEGGPYEQYF
TRBV28	TRBD2	TRBJ2-5	.	TGTGCCGGGAGCAGCCGGCGGGAGGTCCCCGGGACCCAGTACTTC	CAGSSRREVPGTQYF
TRBV29-1	TRBD1	TRBJ1-2	.	TGCAGCGTTCCACCACGCCCGGAGAAGGGGGCGGATGGCTACACCTTC	CSVPPRPEKGADGYTF
TRBV7-2	TRBD1	TRBJ2-7	few	TGTGCCAGCAGCTCGGACAGGACATGGGAGCAGTACTTC	CASSSDRTWEQYF
TRBV27	TRBD2	TRBJ2-7	.	TGTGCCAGCAGTTTAAAGCGGGAGGCCTACGAGCAGTACTTC	CASSLKREAYEQYF
TRBV30	TRBD1	TRBJ1-1	few	TGTGCCTGGGTAGGGACAGCAGATGAAGCTTTCTTT	CAWVGTADEAFF
TRBV10-3	TRBD1	TRBJ2-5	.	TGTGCCATCAGTGACTCACCATCCAGGGGGCGTGAGACCCAGTACTTC	CAISDSPSRGRETQYF
TRBV5-1	.	TRBJ2-7	.	TGCGCCAGCAGCTTGGCACCCGCCAGCGACGAGCAGTACTTC	CASSLAPASDEQYF
TRBV2	TRBD1	TRBJ1-1	.	TGTGCCAGCGGATCGCAGGGGGCTGAAGCTTTCTTT	CASGSQGAEAFF
TRBV6-6	TRBD2	TRBJ2-7	.	TGTGCCAGCAGTTACTCGAACGCGGGAGGGCGTAGCGAGCAGTACTTC	CASSYSNAGGRSEQYF
TRBV5-1	.	TRBJ2-1	few	TGCGCCAGCAGCGACCGGACTTCCTACAATGAGCAGTTCTTC	CASSDRTSYNEQFF
TRBV6-1	.	TRBJ2-5	.	TGTGCCAGCGGGCCATTGTACCAAGAGACCCAGTACTTC	CASGPLYQETQYF
TRBV6-6	TRBD2	TRBJ2-1	few	TGTGCCAGCAGTTACGTCGGGAGGGGATACAATGAGCAGTTCTTC	CASSYVGRGYNEQFF
TRBV5-4	.	TRBJ2-2	.	TGTGCCAGCAGCCCCCCGTACGGGGGGCCTAACACCGGGGAGCTGTTTTTT	CASSPPYGGPNTGELFF
TRBV5-4	TRBD2	TRBJ2-7	.	TGTGCCAGCAGCTCCGGGACTAACTCCTACGAGCAGTACTTC	CASSSGTNSYEQYF
TRBV6-1	.	TRBJ2-6	.	TGTGCCAGCAGTACCCTGAGTGGGGCCAACGTCCTGACTTTC	CASSTLSGANVLTF
TRBV28	TRBD1	TRBJ1-5	.	TGTGCCAGCAGTTTAGTGGGCAGGGGGTTTCAGCCCCAGCATTTT	CASSLVGRGFQPQHF
TRBV5-1	.	TRBJ1-1	.	TGCGCCAGCAGCTCGGTGGAGGGGTTACAAAATGAAGCTTTCTTT	CASSSVEGLQNEAFF
TRBV28	TRBD1	TRBJ2-2	.	TGTGCCAGCAGTTTAGGGGGACAGACCGGGGAGCTGTTTTTT	CASSLGGQTGELFF
TRBV9	TRBD2	TRBJ2-1	.	TGTGCCAGCAGCCCCCCGGGGGGCAATGAGCAGTTCTTC	CASSPPGGNEQFF
TRBV7-8	.	TRBJ1-1	few	TGTGCCAGCACCAGCCGGGGAGCAGTTGGGGAAGCTTTCTTT	CASTSRGAVGEAFF
TRBV28	TRBD1	TRBJ2-7	.	TGTGCCAGCAGTCCTTCGGGACAGAGGCACGACGAGCAGTACTTC	CASSPSGQRHDEQYF
TRBV7-9	TRBD1	TRBJ1-2	.	TGTGCCAGCAGTCGAATACAGGGGCCCTATGGCTACACCTTC	CASSRIQGPYGYTF
TRBV7-6	.	TRBJ2-2	few	TGTGCCAGCAGCTTATCCGTCGGGGATTGGGGGGAGCTGTTTTTT	CASSLSVGDWGELFF
TRBV7-9	TRBD2	TRBJ2-1	.	TGTGCCAGCAGCCCCTCTTGGCGGGAGGATTTTTACAATGAGCAGTTCTTC	CASSPSWREDFYNEQFF
TRBV6-5	.	TRBJ2-6	.	TGTGCCAGCAGTGCAGGGGGGCCTGGGGCCAACGTCCTGACTTTC	CASSAGGPGANVLTF
TRBV18	.	TRBJ2-7	.	TGTGCCAGCACGGAGGGACAGTTATCCTTAGAGCAGTACTTC	CASTEGQLSLEQYF
TRBV27	.	TRBJ2-5	few	TGTGCCAGCAGCCAGGGGACCCACCGAGAGACCCAGTACTTC	CASSQGTHRETQYF
TRBV11-2	TRBD2	TRBJ2-4	.	TGTGCCAGCAGCTTAGGACCTAGCGGGATACCTGGGAACATTCAGTACTTC	CASSLGPSGIPGNIQYF
TRBV18	.	TRBJ2-7	.	TGTGCCAGCTCACCGGGGGCAGGGGAGCAGTACTTC	CASSPGAGEQYF
TRBV29-1	TRBD2	TRBJ2-1	.	TGCAGCGTTGCACCCAGCGGGGGGGATTACTACAATGAGCAGTTCTTC	CSVAPSGGDYYNEQFF
TRBV7-2	.	TRBJ1-2	.	TGTGCCAGCAGCCCCCATCCTAACTATGGCTACACCTTC	CASSPHPNYGYTF
TRBV5-1	.	TRBJ2-1	few	TGCGCCAGCAGCTTGGCCCCCGGGAGCTCCTACAATGAGCAGTTCTTC	CASSLAPGSSYNEQFF
TRBV18	TRBD1	TRBJ1-4	few	TGTGCCAGCTCAAGGCCCCGGACAGGGTGGGATGAAAAACTGTTTTTT	CASSRPRTGWDEKLFF
TRBV6-5	TRBD2	TRBJ2-3	.	TGTGCCAGCACCAAGGGACTACCAGATACGCAGTATTTT	CASTKGLPDTQYF
TRBV2	TRBD2	TRBJ2-1	few	TGTGCCAGCAGTGCGTCCGGGACTAGCGGGGCCAGCTCCTACAATGAGCAGTTCTTC	CASSASGTSGASSYNEQFF
TRBV14	TRBD1	TRBJ2-1	few	TGTGCCAGCAGCAGACAGGGGTGGGCGTACAATGAGCAGTTCTTC	CASSRQGWAYNEQFF
TRBV5-1	.	TRBJ2-2	few	TGCGCCAGCAGCTTGGTGGTCGCGGGGACGAACACCGGGGAGCTGTTTTTT	CASSLVVAGTNTGELFF
TRBV9	.	TRBJ2-5	few	TGTGCCAGCAGCGTAGCGGGATGGACGGGGGAGACCCAGTACTTC	CASSVAGWTGETQYF
TRBV11-2	.	TRBJ1-2	.	TGTGCCAGCAGCCCCCAAACGACAGGCGATGGCTACACCTTC	CASSPQTTGDGYTF
TRBV19	TRBD2	TRBJ2-1	.	TGTGCCAGTAGTACTTCCGGGACTAGCGGGGGGCAGTTCTTC	CASSTSGTSGGQFF
TRBV9	TRBD2	TRBJ2-3	.	TGTGCCAGCAGCGTACGCGGAGCGGGAGGGCCCGAAGATACGCAGTATTTT	CASSVRGAGGPEDTQYF
TRBV11-2	TRBD1	TRBJ1-1	.	TGTGCCAGCAGCACCTACCAGGGGGCTGGCACTGAAGCTTTCTTT	CASSTYQGAGTEAFF
TRBV30	TRBD1	TRBJ2-7	few	TGTGCCTGGAGAGAGACAGGGTACGAGCAGTACTTC	CAWRETGYEQYF
TRBV7-2	.	TRBJ2-2	few	TGTGCCAGCTCCGGGGTGGGCACCGGGGAGCTGTTTTTT	CASSGVGTGELFF
TRBV30	.	TRBJ1-1	.	TGTGCCAGATCCTGGACAAAGAACACTGAAGCTTTCTTT	CARSWTKNTEAFF
TRBV9	.	TRBJ2-1	.	TGTGCCAGCAGCGTCGGTAATACAGGCTCCTACAATGAGCAGTTCTTC	CASSVGNTGSYNEQFF
TRBV7-9	TRBD2	TRBJ2-7	few	TGTGCCAGCAGCCGGACTAGCGGGAGCTGGTACGAGCAGTACTTC	CASSRTSGSWYEQYF
TRBV5-6	TRBD2	TRBJ2-3	.	TGTGCCAGCAGCTTGCGGGGAGGGCCTAGCACAGATACGCAGTATTTT	CASSLRGGPSTDTQYF